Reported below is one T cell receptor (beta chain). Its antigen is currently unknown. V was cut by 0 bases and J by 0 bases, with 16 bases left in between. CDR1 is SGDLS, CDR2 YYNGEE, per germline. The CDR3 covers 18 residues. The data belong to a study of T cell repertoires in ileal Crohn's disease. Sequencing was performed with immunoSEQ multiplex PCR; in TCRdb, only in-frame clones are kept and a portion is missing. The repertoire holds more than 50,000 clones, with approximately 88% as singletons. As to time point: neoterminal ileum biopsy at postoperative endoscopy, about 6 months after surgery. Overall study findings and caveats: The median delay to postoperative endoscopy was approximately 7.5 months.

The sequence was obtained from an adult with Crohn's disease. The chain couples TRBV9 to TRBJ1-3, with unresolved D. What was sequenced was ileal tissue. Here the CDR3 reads CASSVEAGPGLSGNTIYF. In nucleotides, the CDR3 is TGTGCCAGCAGCGTAGAGGCAGGCCCTGGCCTCTCTGGAAACACCATATATTTT.